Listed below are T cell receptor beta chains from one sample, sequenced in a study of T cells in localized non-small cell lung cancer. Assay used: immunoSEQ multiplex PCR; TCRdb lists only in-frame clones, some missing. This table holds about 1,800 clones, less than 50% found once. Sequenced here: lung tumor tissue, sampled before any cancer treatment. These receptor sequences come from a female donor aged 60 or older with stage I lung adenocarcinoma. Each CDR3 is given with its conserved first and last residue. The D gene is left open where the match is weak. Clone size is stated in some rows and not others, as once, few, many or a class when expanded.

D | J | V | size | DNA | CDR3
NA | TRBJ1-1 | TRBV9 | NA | TGTGCCAGCAGTGAAGGGTCTAGGCAGAGTGAAGCTTTCTTT | CASSEGSRQSEAFF
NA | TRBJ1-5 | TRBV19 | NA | TGTGCCAGTAGTTTCGCCAGGCTCCCCAATCAGCCCCAGCATTTT | CASSFARLPNQPQHF
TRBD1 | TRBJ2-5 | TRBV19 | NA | TGTGCCAGTAGTGCATCTGACAGGGGGTTCAGGACCCAGTACTTC | CASSASDRGFRTQYF
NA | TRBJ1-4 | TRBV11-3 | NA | TGTGCCAGCAGCTTCTTGTTTTCGGGGAATGAAAAACTGTTTTTT | CASSFLFSGNEKLFF
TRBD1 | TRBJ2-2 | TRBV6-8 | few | TGTGCCAGCAGTGATCGGGACAGGGGAAGAACCGGGGAGCTGTTTTTT | CASSDRDRGRTGELFF
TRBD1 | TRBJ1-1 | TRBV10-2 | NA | TGCGCCAGCAGCCCGGGACAGGGATTCAGCACTGAAGCTTTCTTT | CASSPGQGFSTEAFF
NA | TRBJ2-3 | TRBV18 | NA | TGTGCCAGCTCACCCCAGAGATTAAGCACAGATACGCAGTATTTT | CASSPQRLSTDTQYF
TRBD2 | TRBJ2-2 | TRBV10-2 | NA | TGCGCCAGCAGTGGGACTAGCGAGTTCTCCGGGGAGCTGTTTTTT | CASSGTSEFSGELFF
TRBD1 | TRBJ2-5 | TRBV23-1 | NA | TGCGCCAGCAGTCGAGGACAGGCGGTCCACCAAGAGACCCAGTACTTC | CASSRGQAVHQETQYF
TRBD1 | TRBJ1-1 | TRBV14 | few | TGTGCCAGCAGCCAAAGACAGGGTTGGACTGAAGCTTTCTTT | CASSQRQGWTEAFF
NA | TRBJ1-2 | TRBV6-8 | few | TGTGCCAGCAGTCCCCGTTCGGGATTGGACTATGGCTACACCTTC | CASSPRSGLDYGYTF
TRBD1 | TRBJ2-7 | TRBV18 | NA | TGTGCCAGCTCGAGGACAGGGGGGGACTACGAGCAGTACTTC | CASSRTGGDYEQYF
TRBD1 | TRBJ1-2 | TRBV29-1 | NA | TGCAGCGTTGAGATCCTGGGGACAGGGGATGGCTACACCTTC | CSVEILGTGDGYTF
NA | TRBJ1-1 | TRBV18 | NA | TGTGCCAGCTCACCCTCTGACAGGGAAGCTTTCTTT | CASSPSDREAFF
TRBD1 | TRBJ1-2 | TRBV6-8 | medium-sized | TGTGCCAGCAGAGATCTTGGACAGGGTAGATACTATGGCTACACCTTC | CASRDLGQGRYYGYTF
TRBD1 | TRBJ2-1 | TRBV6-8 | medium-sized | TGTGCCAGCAGACTACAGGGGGGTGGCAATGAGCAGTTCTTC | CASRLQGGGNEQFF
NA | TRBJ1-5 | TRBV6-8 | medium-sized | TGTGCCAGCAGGCCCGAGGGCAATAGCAATCAGCCCCAGCATTTT | CASRPEGNSNQPQHF
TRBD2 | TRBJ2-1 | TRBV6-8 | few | TGTGCCAGCCCAAGAGCGGGGGGGTATTACAATGAGCAGTTCTTC | CASPRAGGYYNEQFF
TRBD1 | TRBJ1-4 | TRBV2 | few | TGTGCCAGCGGGGGGACAGGGAGGGTGGAAAAACTGTTTTTT | CASGGTGRVEKLFF
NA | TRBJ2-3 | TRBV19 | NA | TGTGCCAGTAGCCTCCAGACAGGCACAGATACGCAGTATTTT | CASSLQTGTDTQYF
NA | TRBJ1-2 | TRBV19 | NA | TGTGCCAGTAGTATCCTCACAGGGTCTAAATATGGCTACACCTTC | CASSILTGSKYGYTF
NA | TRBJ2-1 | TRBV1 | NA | TGCACCAGCAGCCCCGGGGGAAATGAGCAGTTCTTC | CTSSPGGNEQFF
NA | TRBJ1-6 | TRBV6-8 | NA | TGTGCCAGCAGTAGCCCACCGGGACTAGAATTGGGTTCACCCCTCCACTTT | CASSSPPGLELGSPLHF
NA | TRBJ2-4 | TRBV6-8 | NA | TGTGCCATCAGTGTGGGGGGCGCCCCAAACATTCAGTACTTC | CAISVGGAPNIQYF
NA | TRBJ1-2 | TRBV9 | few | TGTGCCAGCAGCGGGGCAGGGTGGAACTATGGCTACACCTTC | CASSGAGWNYGYTF
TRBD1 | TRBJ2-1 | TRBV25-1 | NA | TGTGCCAGCAGTGAGAACAGGGGGCTGAGGGATGAGCAGTTCTTC | CASSENRGLRDEQFF
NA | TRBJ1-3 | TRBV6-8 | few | TGTGCCAGCTCCGACCGGGACATAACATACTCTGGAAACACCATATATTTT | CASSDRDITYSGNTIYF
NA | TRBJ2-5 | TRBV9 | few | TGTGCCAGCAGCCTAACCCATCCAAAGAGGGATGGGCCTCAAGAGACCCAGTACTTC | CASSLTHPKRDGPQETQYF
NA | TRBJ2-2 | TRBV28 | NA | TGTGCCAGCAGTTTAGTCAGCTCTTCCGCGAACACCGGGGAGCTGTTTTTT | CASSLVSSSANTGELFF
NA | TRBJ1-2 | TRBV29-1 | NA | TGCAGCGGCCGGGCAACTAACTATGGCTACACCTTC | CSGRATNYGYTF
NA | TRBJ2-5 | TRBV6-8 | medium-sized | TGTGCCAGCAGTGATGGGGGCCTGAGGGGAGAGACCCAGTACTTC | CASSDGGLRGETQYF
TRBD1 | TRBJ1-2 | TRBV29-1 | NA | TGCAGCGGGACAGGGCCTTCCAACTATGGCTACACCTTC | CSGTGPSNYGYTF
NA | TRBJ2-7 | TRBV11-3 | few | TGTGCCAGCAGCTTATTTGGCGGGGCTGCCTACGAGCAGTACTTC | CASSLFGGAAYEQYF
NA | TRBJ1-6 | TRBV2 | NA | TGTGCCAGCAGTGACAGGGAGTATTCACCCCTCCACTTT | CASSDREYSPLHF
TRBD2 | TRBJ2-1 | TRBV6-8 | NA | TGTGCCAGCAGTGACTCAAGCGGGGGGGCCAATGAGCAGTTCTTC | CASSDSSGGANEQFF
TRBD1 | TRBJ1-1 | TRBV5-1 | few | TGCGCCAGCAGCTCGCAGGGGGCCCACACTGAAGCTTTCTTT | CASSSQGAHTEAFF
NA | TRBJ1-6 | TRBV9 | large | TGTGCCAGCAGCCCACGGGGGGCAGGGACAAATTCACCCCTCCACTTT | CASSPRGAGTNSPLHF
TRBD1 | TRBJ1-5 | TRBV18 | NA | TGTGCCAGCTCAGGGACAGGGGGGGATCAGCCCCAGCATTTT | CASSGTGGDQPQHF
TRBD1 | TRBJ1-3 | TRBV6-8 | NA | TGTGCCAGCAGTTACCGGACAGGGAATAGGGGAAACACCATATATTTT | CASSYRTGNRGNTIYF
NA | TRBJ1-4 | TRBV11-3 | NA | TGTGCCAGCAGCACCGGGACTGGGAATGAAAAACTGTTTTTT | CASSTGTGNEKLFF
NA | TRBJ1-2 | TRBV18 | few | TGTGCCAGCTCCCCCGAGTCCGGGTCGGTCTATGGCTACACCTTC | CASSPESGSVYGYTF
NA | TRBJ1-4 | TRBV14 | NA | TGTGCCAGCAGCCAAGAAAGGGCTAATGAAAAACTGTTTTTT | CASSQERANEKLFF
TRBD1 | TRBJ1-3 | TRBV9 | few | TGTGCCAGCAGCCCGACAGGGGGTGGAAACACCATATATTTT | CASSPTGGGNTIYF
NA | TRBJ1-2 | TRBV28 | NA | TGTGCCAGCAGTTTGGCCCCCGGCAGAACCTATGGCTACACCTTC | CASSLAPGRTYGYTF
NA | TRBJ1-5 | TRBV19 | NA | TGTGCCAGTAGTATGGGGACCTCCAGCAATCAGCCCCAGCATTTT | CASSMGTSSNQPQHF
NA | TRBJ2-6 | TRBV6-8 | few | TGTGCCAGCAGCCCCGTTGCGCCGACAAGCCACTCTGGGGCCAACGTCCTGACTTTC | CASSPVAPTSHSGANVLTF
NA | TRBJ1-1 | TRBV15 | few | TGTGCCACCAGCAGAGATCGTACGGAAGGGAGTGAAGCTTTCTTT | CATSRDRTEGSEAFF
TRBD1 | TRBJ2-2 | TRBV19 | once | TGTGCCAGTAGTATGGGGCAGGGGGCCGGGGAGCTGTTTTTT | CASSMGQGAGELFF
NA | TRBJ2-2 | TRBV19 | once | TGTGCCAGTAGCCCGCGGGGCCCTCCGTATACCGGGGAGCTATTTTTT | CASSPRGPPYTGELFF
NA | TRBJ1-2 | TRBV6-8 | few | TGTGCCAGCAGTTACGGGTTGGGGGAGAGGTATGGCTACACCTTC | CASSYGLGERYGYTF
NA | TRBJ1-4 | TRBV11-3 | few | TGTGCCAGCAGAAGCGGTGGGGGGCTACAGGCAACTAATGAAAAACTGTTTTTT | CASRSGGGLQATNEKLFF
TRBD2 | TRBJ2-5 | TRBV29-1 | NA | TGCAGCGTTGGACGGGGGGAAGAGACCCAGTACTTC | CSVGRGEETQYF
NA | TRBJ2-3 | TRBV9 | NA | TGTGCCAGCAGCCCACACGCAGCGGGAGATACGCAGTATTTT | CASSPHAAGDTQYF